The T cell receptor (beta chain) under discussion was sequenced for a study of T cell repertoires in cytomegalovirus infection. Study summary: CMV epitopes in the study were HLA-C-restricted (recently identified) and HLA-B-restricted (well studied). Public TCR beta signature analysis indicated the presence of both CMV infection and matching HLA type. Study-level results: CMV carriers with the relevant HLA were identified by cumulative public TCR beta family frequency. Clonotype analysis showed dominance of the ex vivo response by HLA-C-restricted CMV-specific TCR beta clonotypes.

Concerning this clonotype itself: The antigen remains undetermined.

V lost 1 base and J 1 base, leaving 11 bases between the germline ends. This CDR3 has 15 residues. MiXCR was run by TCRdb on the reads, yielding one entry per CDR3 protein. The profile shows 700,000 to 950,000 distinct CDR3 sequences, about 33% of them singletons. The source is a human donor in good health (CMV status not recorded). Some clones in this sample may be carry-over from other donors' samples. The material sequenced was cultured CD8+ T cells from PBMCs, taken from culture after CMV antigen stimulation. This chain joins TRBV12-3 or TRBV12-4 and TRBJ2-7; the D gene could be TRBD1 or TRBD2 (5 bases each). Here the CDR3 DNA reads TGTGCCAGCAGTTTAGACAGAGGGGTGTCCTACGAGCAGTACTTC. Amino acid sequence: CASSLDRGVSYEQYF.